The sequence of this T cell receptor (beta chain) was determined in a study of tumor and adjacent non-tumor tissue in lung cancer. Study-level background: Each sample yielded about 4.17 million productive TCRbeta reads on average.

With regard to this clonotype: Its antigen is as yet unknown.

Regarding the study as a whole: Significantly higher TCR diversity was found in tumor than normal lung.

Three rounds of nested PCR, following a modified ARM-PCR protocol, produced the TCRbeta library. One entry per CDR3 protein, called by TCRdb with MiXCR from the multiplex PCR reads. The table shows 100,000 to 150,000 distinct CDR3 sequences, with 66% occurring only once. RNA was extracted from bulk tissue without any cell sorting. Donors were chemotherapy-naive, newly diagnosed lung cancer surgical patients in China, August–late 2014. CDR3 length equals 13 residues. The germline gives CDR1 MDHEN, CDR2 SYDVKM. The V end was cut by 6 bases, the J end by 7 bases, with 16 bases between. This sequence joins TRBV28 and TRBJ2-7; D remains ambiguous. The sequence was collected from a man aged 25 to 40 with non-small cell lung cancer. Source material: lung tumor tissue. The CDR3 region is CASRRRSCYEQYF. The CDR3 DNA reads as TGTGCCAGCAGGAGACGGAGCTGCTATGAGCAGTACTTC.